This T cell receptor (beta chain) was profiled in a study of technical replicates of blood from several donors. V shed 2 bases and J shed 2 bases, with 8 bases lying between them. CDR3 length: 13 amino acids. CDR1 is SGHRS, CDR2 YFSETQ, per germline. Some clones are missing from TCRdb's copy, which holds only in-frame ones; the method was immunoSEQ multiplex PCR. Of approximately 58,000 clones in the sample, 86% were seen once. The V gene is TRBV5-1, the J gene TRBJ2-7; no reliable D call. The sequenced material came from PBMCs. The source of this sequence is a human donor in good health. Some clones in this sample may be carry-over from other donors' samples. The CDR3 sequence is CASSFGQPYEQYF. In nucleotides, the CDR3 is TGCGCCAGCAGCTTTGGGCAGCCCTACGAGCAGTACTTC.